Following are 23 T cell receptor beta chains from one sample sequenced in a study of CD8 T cells in ankylosing spondylitis. TCRdb used MiXCR to reprocess the 5' RACE reads, holding one entry per CDR3 protein. The table records some 95,000 distinct CDR3 sequences, around 10% of them present only once. The sequencing sample was made of blood, either unsorted or a sorted T cell fraction (not recorded which). The receptors were sampled from a male donor with ankylosing spondylitis or in good health (not recorded which).

This clonotype has more than one count but fewer than ten. The chain links TRBV5-6 to TRBJ2-4; D ambiguous. This CDR3 has 15 amino acids. Germline CDR1 reads SGHDT; CDR2 reads YYEEEE. Deletions cut 2 bases from V and 1 base from J, with 10 bases between. CDR3 bases: TGTGCCAGCAGCTTTGTGGGCGCGGCCAAAAACATTCAGTACTTC. The encoded protein is CASSFVGAAKNIQYF.

With respect to this clonotype: The junction does not match germline at one end; this may be a read error. The chain couples TRBV12-3 or TRBV12-4 to TRBJ2-7, with D perhaps TRBD1 (5 bases). The CDR3 spans 15 residues. CDR3 amino acids: CASSLAGQVSYAQYF. The CDR3 DNA reads TGTGCCAGCAGTTTAGCGGGGCAGGTCTCCTACGCGCAGTACTTC.

This clonotype was counted only a few times. This chain uses TRBV6-5 with TRBJ2-1; TRBD1 might be the D (5 bases). Germline V gene sequence: CDR1 MNHEY, CDR2 SVGAGI. The V end was cut by 7 bases, the J end by 8 bases, with 12 bases between. CDR3 length: 12 residues. The CDR3: CASTQGSDEQFF. CDR3 DNA sequence: TGTGCCAGCACCCAGGGTTCGGATGAGCAGTTCTTC.

This clonotype was counted at least ten times. The DNA of the CDR3 is TGCGCCAGCAGCCAAGGACAGGGCGGGCAAGAGACCCAGTACTTC. Residues: CASSQGQGGQETQYF. The chain has TRBV5-1 and TRBJ2-5; 8 positions match TRBD1. With V trimmed by 4 bases and J by 2 bases, 7 bases remained unmatched. The germline V gene encodes CDR1 SGHRS and CDR2 YFSETQ. The CDR3 consists of 15 residues.

This clonotype has ten or more counts. The rearrangement uses TRBV2 and TRBJ2-2; TRBD2 matches 7 bases. The CDR3 consists of 13 residues. After removal of 6 bases from V and 4 bases from J, the junction contained 2 bases not matched to a gene. Germline loops: CDR1 SNHLY, CDR2 FYNNEI. The DNA of the CDR3 is TGTGCCAGCAGAGCGGGGTCCACCGGGGAGCTGTTTTTT. Protein: CASRAGSTGELFF.

This clonotype was observed at least ten times. The chain combines TRBV2 with TRBJ2-5; D is undetermined. Germline lookup yields CDR1 SNHLY and CDR2 FYNNEI. CDR3 length: 14 residues. V lost 7 bases, J lost 1 base, and 13 bases lay in between. CDR3 in amino acids: CASIDPLSQETQYF. The CDR3 DNA is TGTGCCAGCATTGACCCGCTCTCCCAAGAGACCCAGTACTTC.

This clonotype was found many times. The chain has TRBV27 and TRBJ2-1; 14 bases match TRBD2. From germline, CDR1 is MNHEY and CDR2 SMNVEV (reference sequence). The CDR3 extends over 18 amino acids. Unmatched junction bases numbered 14, after V lost 7 bases and J lost 6 bases. This chain's CDR3 is CASTLGTSGRRGGNEQFF. The CDR3 DNA is TGTGCCAGCACCCTTGGGACTAGCGGGAGACGGGGTGGCAATGAGCAGTTCTTC.

The CDR3 loop is CASRDRGLTTGELFF. DNA of the CDR3: TGTGCCAGCAGGGACAGGGGGCTGACCACCGGGGAGCTGTTTTTT. The rearrangement links TRBV2 to TRBJ2-2, with 11 bases fitting TRBD1. The CDR3 runs to 15 residues. Germline V lookup: CDR1 SNHLY, CDR2 FYNNEI. The ends lost 6 bases at V and 4 bases at J; junction bases unmatched: 4.

This clonotype was detected many times. The gene calls are TRBV5-1 and TRBJ2-2; TRBD2 might be the D (6 bases). Germline V gene sequence: CDR1 SGHRS, CDR2 YFSETQ. The CDR3 sequence is 15 residues long. The V gene lost 4 bases and the J gene lost 2 bases, with 12 bases spanning the gap. CDR3 in amino acids: CASSGDSGNTGELFF. The CDR3 coding sequence is TGCGCCAGCAGCGGGGACTCCGGCAACACCGGGGAGCTGTTTTTT.

This clonotype came up many times. The chain carries TRBV6-1 and TRBJ1-6; D might be TRBD1 (5 bases). Germline V lookup: CDR1 MNHNS, CDR2 SASEGT. CDR3 length: 15 residues. The ends were cut back, 6 bases at V and 9 bases at J, with 18 bases in the middle. The CDR3 DNA sequence: TGTGCCAGCAGACCCCTTGGGACCGGAATTTCACCCCTCCACTTT. As protein: CASRPLGTGISPLHF.

This clonotype was detected many times. The genes are TRBV29-1 and TRBJ1-4; possibly TRBD1 for D (5 bases). The CDR3 is 13 residues long. CDR1 and CDR2 from the germline V gene are SQVTM and ANQGSEA. Trimming left V 1 base short and J 7 bases short, with 10 bases between. CDR3 in DNA: TGCAGCGTTGAAGTTACAGGAGTTGAAAAACTGTTTTTT. Protein sequence: CSVEVTGVEKLFF.

CDR3 sequence (DNA): TGTGCCAGCAGCCCAAGCCACAGGGGATTGCCTAGCACAGATACGCAGTATTTT. It translates to CASSPSHRGLPSTDTQYF. The chain has TRBV11-1 and TRBJ2-3, with 7 bases identical to TRBD1. The CDR3 runs 18 residues. Germline V gene lookup returns CDR1 SGHAT and CDR2 FQDESV (reference sequence). Germline trimming cut 5 bases from V and 0 bases from J; bases unmatched to any gene: 14.

This clonotype has at least ten counts. V and J are TRBV20-1 and TRBJ2-1; TRBD2 aligns across 9 bases. This CDR3 spans 13 amino acids. V shed 6 bases and J 7 bases; nucleotides not matched to a gene: 7. Germline assignment: CDR1 DFQATT and CDR2 SNEGSKA (reference sequence). For the CDR3, the DNA is TGCAGTGCCAGATTAGCGGGGGTAAATGAGCAGTTCTTC. Amino acid sequence: CSARLAGVNEQFF.

This clonotype was recorded a few times. The genes are TRBV20-1 and TRBJ2-1, with TRBD2 matching over 7 bases. Trimming at V came to 1 base and at J to 6 bases, leaving 6 bases not matched to a gene. The germline V gene has CDR1 DFQATT and CDR2 SNEGSKA (reference sequence). The CDR3 sequence is 14 residues long. As DNA, the CDR3 is TGCAGTGCTAGAGGGGGGACTATTCCCAATGAGCAGTTCTTC. Translated: CSARGGTIPNEQFF.

This clonotype was seen at least ten times. This chain connects TRBV5-5 to TRBJ1-2; 7 bases are shared with TRBD1. Looked up from germline, CDR1 is SGHKS and CDR2 is YYEKEE (reference sequence). With 0 bases clipped from V and 6 bases from J, the junction kept 2 bases outside the gene matches. The CDR3 extends over 13 amino acids. The DNA of the CDR3 is TGTGCCAGCAGCTTGGGAGACAGGGATGGCTACACCTTC. It yields the protein CASSLGDRDGYTF.

This clonotype was picked up many times. This chain joins TRBV29-1 and TRBJ2-7, with D perhaps matching TRBD1 (5 bases). The CDR3 extends over 14 amino acids. V dropped 3 bases and J dropped 1 base, with 13 bases sitting between them. Germline V gene sequence: CDR1 SQVTM, CDR2 ANQGSEA. In nucleotides, the CDR3 is TGCAGCGTTGATAAAGGGCAGGGTTCCTACGAGCAGTACTTC. It specifies CSVDKGQGSYEQYF.

The J gene is TRBJ2-7, the V gene TRBV6-2 or TRBV6-3; D call uncertain. V was shortened by 6 bases and J by 7 bases, with 10 bases between the two germline ends. This CDR3 is built from 11 residues. Germline-derived CDR1 and CDR2 are MNHEY and SVGEGT. CDR3 residues: CASSNVGEQYF. CDR3 coding DNA: TGTGCCAGCAGCAACGTGGGGGAGCAGTACTTC.

This clonotype was counted at least ten times. The chain employs TRBV3-1 and TRBJ2-1, with D tentatively TRBD2 (5 bases). Germline V gene lookup returns CDR1 LGHDT and CDR2 YNNKEL (reference sequence). The CDR3 runs to 11 residues. The ends were cut back, 4 bases at V and 9 bases at J, with 7 bases in the middle. In nucleotides, the CDR3 is TGTGCCAGCAGCCTCGCGGGTGAGCAGTTCTTC. As protein: CASSLAGEQFF.

Remarks on this clonotype: The junction differs from germline at one of its ends, possibly a read error. This rearrangement joins TRBV5-1 to TRBJ2-7; the match to TRBD1 covers 7 bases. Germline V gene sequence: CDR1 SGHRS, CDR2 YFSETQ. The CDR3 extends over 13 amino acids. The CDR3 nucleotides are TGCGCCAGCAGCCCGGGACAGAAGGTCGAGCAGCACTTC. This codes for CASSPGQKVEQHF.

This clonotype has only a few counts. This chain uses TRBV3-1 with TRBJ2-2; TRBD2 aligns across 7 bases. The ends lost 4 bases at V and 3 bases at J; junction bases unmatched: 5. CDR1 and CDR2 (germline): LGHDT, YNNKEL (reference sequence). CDR3 size: 15 residues. CDR3 in DNA: TGTGCCAGCAGCCCGGGGACTATTTACACCGGGGAGCTGTTTTTT. Amino acids: CASSPGTIYTGELFF.

This clonotype was counted at least ten times. The chain joins TRBV19 to TRBJ2-5; 8 bases agree with TRBD2. Per germline, CDR1 LNHDA and CDR2 SQIVND (reference sequence). The CDR3 is 13 residues long. The junction had 8 bases not matched to a gene; V was cut back by 9 bases and J by 5 bases. The CDR3 protein is CASGTRGLETQYF. In DNA, the CDR3 is TGTGCCAGCGGGACTAGGGGTCTGGAGACCCAGTACTTC.

This clonotype was picked up many times. The chain is built from TRBV15 and TRBJ2-1; no reliable D call. Germline V lookup: CDR1 LNHNV, CDR2 YYDKDF (reference sequence). V was pared by 3 bases and J by 12 bases, with 15 bases between. This CDR3 is built from 13 residues. CDR3 protein: CATSRSGVDRQFF. CDR3 DNA: TGTGCCACCAGCAGGTCAGGTGTTGATCGGCAGTTCTTC.

The chain carries TRBV12-3 or TRBV12-4 and TRBJ2-7; D is perhaps TRBD1 (7 bases). The CDR3 totals 15 residues. V was shortened by 3 bases and J by 3 bases, with 15 bases between the two germline ends. The DNA of the CDR3 is TGTGCCAGCAGTTTTCTGGCAGGGGGAGGCTACGAGCAGTACTTC. It specifies CASSFLAGGGYEQYF.